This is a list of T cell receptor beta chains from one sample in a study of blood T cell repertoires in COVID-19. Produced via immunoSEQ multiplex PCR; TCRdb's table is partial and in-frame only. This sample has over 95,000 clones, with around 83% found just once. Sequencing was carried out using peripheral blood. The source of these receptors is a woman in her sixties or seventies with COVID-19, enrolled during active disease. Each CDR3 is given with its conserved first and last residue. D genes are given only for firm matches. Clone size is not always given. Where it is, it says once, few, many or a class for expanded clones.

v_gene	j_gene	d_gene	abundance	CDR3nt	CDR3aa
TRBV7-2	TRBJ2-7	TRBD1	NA	TGTGCCAGCAGCGTCGCCGGGACAGTCAGGCGCGAGCAGTACTTC	CASSVAGTVRREQYF
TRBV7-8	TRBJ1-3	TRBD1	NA	TGTGCCAGCAGCAGTACAGGGGGTGGAAACACCATATATTTT	CASSSTGGGNTIYF
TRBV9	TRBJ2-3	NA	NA	TGTGCCAGCAGCGTAGGAATGGCCGACTTATCAGATACGCAGTATTTT	CASSVGMADLSDTQYF
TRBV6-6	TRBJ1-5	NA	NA	TGTGGCACAGGGATTGGCGATCAGCCCCAGCATTTT	CGTGIGDQPQHF
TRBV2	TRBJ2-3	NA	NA	TGTGCCAGCATCCGGGACACAGAACTCACAGATACGCAGTATTTT	CASIRDTELTDTQYF
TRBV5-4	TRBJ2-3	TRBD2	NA	TGTGCCAGCAGGTATTCTAGCGGGGGAACAGATACGCAGTATTTT	CASRYSSGGTDTQYF
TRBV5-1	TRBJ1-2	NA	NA	TGCGCCAGCAGATCCGGTTCGGGGTACTATGGCTACACCTTC	CASRSGSGYYGYTF
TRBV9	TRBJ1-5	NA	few	TGTGCCAGCAGCGGCACTAATAGCAATCAGCCCCAGCATTTT	CASSGTNSNQPQHF
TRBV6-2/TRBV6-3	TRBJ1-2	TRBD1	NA	TGTGCCAGCAGTTACTCGAGACGGGACAGGGGCTATGGCTACACCTTC	CASSYSRRDRGYGYTF
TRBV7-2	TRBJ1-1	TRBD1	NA	TGTGCCAGCAGGGGACAGCCGAACACTGAAGCTTTCTTT	CASRGQPNTEAFF
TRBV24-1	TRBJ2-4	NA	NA	TGTGCCACCAGTGATGCAGAAAGAGCCAAAAACATTCAGTACTTC	CATSDAERAKNIQYF
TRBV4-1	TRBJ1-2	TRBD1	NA	TGCGCCAGCAGCCATTTGCCCGGACAGGGTGGGGACTATGGCTACACCTTC	CASSHLPGQGGDYGYTF
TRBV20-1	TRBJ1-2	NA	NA	TGCAGTGCTAGAGAGTTCCAGGGCTACACCTTC	CSAREFQGYTF
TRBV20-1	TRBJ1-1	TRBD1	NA	TGCAGTACAGGGGGCATCCAGGAAGCTTTCTTT	CSTGGIQEAFF
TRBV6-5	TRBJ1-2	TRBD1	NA	TGTGCCAGCAGTTACTCCGGGACAGGGGGGTATGGCTACACCTTC	CASSYSGTGGYGYTF
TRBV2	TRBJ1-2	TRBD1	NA	TGTGCCAGCAGTGAACAGGGGGCTAACTATGGCTACACCTTC	CASSEQGANYGYTF
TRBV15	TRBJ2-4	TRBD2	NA	TGTGCCACCAGCAGAGATTGGACTAGCGGGGGGGCCCCACACATTCAGTACTTC	CATSRDWTSGGAPHIQYF
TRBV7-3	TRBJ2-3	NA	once	TGTGCCAGCAGCCCCTCCCTAGCCCGAGCAGATACGCAGTATTTT	CASSPSLARADTQYF
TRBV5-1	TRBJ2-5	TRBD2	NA	TGCGCCAGCAGCCGCGCCGGGCTAGCGGGGGGAGAGACCCAGTACTTC	CASSRAGLAGGETQYF
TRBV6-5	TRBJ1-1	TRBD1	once	TGTGCCAGCAGTTGGCTGGGACAGAGAAACACTGAAGCTTTCTTT	CASSWLGQRNTEAFF
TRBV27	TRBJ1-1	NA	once	TGTGCCAGCAGTCAACGGACTCAACGGCTGAACACTGAAGCTTTCTTT	CASSQRTQRLNTEAFF
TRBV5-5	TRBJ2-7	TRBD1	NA	TGTGCCAGCAGCAGGACGGCGGCAGGGGGTGGGTACCACGAGCAGTACTTC	CASSRTAAGGGYHEQYF